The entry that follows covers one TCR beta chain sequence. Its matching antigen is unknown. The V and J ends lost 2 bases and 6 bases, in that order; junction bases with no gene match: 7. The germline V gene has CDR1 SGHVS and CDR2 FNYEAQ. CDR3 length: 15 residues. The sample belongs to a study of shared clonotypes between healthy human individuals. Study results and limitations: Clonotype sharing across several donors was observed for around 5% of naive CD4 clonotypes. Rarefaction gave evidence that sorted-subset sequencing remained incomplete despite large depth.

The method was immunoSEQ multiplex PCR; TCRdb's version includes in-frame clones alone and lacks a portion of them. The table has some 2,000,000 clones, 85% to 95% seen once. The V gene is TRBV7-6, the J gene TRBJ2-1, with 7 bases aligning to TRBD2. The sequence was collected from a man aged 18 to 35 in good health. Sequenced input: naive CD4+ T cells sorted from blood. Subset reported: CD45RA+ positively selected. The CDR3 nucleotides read TGTGCCAGCAGCTTAACCCTAGCGGTTATCAATGAGCAGTTCTTC. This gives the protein CASSLTLAVINEQFF.